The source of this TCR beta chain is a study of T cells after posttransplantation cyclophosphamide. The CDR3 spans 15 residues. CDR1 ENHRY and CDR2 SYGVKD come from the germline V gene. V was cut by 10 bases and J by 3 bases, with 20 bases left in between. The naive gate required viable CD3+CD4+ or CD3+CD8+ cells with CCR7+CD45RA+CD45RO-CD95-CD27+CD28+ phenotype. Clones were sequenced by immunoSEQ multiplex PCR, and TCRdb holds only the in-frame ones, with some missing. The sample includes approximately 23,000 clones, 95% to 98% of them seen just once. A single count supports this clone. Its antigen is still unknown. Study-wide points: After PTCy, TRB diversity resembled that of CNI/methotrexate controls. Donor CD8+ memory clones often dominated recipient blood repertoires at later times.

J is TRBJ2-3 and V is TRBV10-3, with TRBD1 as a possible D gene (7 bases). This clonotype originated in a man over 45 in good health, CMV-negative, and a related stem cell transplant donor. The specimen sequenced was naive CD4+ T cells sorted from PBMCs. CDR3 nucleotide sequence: TGTGCCAGTCGAGGGGGCGGCGGGGAGACAGATACGCAGTATTTT. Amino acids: CASRGGGGETDTQYF.